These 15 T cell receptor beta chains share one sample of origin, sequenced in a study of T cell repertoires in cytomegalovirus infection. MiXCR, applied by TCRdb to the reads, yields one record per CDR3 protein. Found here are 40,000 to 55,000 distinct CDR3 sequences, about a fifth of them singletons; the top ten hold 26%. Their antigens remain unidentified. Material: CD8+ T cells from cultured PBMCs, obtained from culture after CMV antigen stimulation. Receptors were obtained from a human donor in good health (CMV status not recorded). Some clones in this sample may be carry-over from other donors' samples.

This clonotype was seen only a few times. The CDR3 here is CAVLQERNEQYF. The DNA for the CDR3 is TGTGCCGTTCTACAGGAACGAAACGAGCAGTACTTC. The rearrangement joins TRBV28 to TRBJ2-7; D may be TRBD1 (5 bases). V was shortened by 11 bases and J by 5 bases, with 16 bases between the two germline ends. Germline V gives CDR1 MDHEN, CDR2 SYDVKM. The length of the CDR3 is 12 residues. Combining the CDR3 with reference TRBV28 and TRBJ2-7 gives the whole variable domain DVKVTQSSRYLVKRTGEKVFLECVQDMDHENMFWYRQDPGLGLRLIYFSYDVKMKEKGDIPEGYSVSREKKERFSLILESASTNQTSMYLCAVLQERNEQYFGPGTRLTVT.

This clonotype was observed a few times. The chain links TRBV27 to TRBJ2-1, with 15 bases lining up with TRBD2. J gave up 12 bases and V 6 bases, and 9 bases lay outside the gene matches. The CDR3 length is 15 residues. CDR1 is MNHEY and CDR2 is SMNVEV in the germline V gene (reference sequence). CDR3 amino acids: CASSEGTSGRTGQFF. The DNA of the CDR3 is TGTGCCAGCAGCGAGGGGACTAGCGGGAGGACTGGGCAGTTCTTC.

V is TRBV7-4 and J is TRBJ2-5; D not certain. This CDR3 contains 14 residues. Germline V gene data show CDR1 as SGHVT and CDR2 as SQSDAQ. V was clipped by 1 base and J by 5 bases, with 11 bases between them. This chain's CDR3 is CASSLVTGMETQYF. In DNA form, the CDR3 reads TGTGCCAGCAGCTTAGTTACGGGCATGGAGACCCAGTACTTC. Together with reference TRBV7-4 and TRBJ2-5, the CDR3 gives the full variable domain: GAGVSQSPRYKVAKRGRDVALRCDSISGHVTLYWYRQTLGQGSEVLTYSQSDAQRDKSGRPSGRFSAERPERSVSTLKIQRTEQGDSAVYLCASSLVTGMETQYFGPGTRLLVL.

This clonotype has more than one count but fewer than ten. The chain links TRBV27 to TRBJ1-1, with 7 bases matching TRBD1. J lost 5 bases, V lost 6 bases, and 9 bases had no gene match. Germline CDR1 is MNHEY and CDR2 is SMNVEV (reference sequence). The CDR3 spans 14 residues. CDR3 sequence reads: CASSRGGLWTEAFF. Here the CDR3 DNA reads TGTGCCAGCAGCCGAGGGGGCTTGTGGACTGAAGCTTTCTTT.

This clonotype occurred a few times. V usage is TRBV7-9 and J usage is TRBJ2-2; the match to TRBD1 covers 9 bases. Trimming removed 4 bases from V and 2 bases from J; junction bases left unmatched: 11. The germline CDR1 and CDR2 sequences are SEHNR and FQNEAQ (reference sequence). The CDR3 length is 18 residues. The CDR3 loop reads CASSSRTGTGINTGELFF. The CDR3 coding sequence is TGTGCCAGCAGCTCACGTACCGGGACAGGGATTAACACCGGGGAGCTGTTTTTT.

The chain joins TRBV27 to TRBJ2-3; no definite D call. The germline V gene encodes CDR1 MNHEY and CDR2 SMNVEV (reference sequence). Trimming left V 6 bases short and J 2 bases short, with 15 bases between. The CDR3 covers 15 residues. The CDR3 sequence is CASSVGSANTDTQYF. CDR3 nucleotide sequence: TGTGCCAGCAGCGTAGGGTCCGCCAACACAGATACGCAGTATTTT.

The CDR3 nucleotides are TGTGCCAGCAGCGTTGGGACAGGGGATGGCTACACCTTC. This codes for CASSVGTGDGYTF. This sequence joins TRBV14 and TRBJ1-2; 10 bases are a match to TRBD1. Germline V gene data show CDR1 as SGHDN and CDR2 as FVKESK. The CDR3 spans 13 residues. Germline trimming cut 5 bases from V and 6 bases from J; bases unmatched to any gene: 3.

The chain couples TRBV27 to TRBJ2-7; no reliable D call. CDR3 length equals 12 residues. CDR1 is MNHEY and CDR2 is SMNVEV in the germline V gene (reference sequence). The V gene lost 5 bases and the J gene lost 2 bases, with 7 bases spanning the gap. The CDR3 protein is CASSRWPYEQYF. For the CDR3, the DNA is TGTGCCAGCAGTCGGTGGCCCTACGAGCAGTACTTC.

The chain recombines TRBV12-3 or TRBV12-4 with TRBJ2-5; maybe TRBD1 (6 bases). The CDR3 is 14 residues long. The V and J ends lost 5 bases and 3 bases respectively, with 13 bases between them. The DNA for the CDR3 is TGTGCCAGCAGTCACAGGGTTCTAGAAGAGACCCAGTACTTC. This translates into CASSHRVLEETQYF.

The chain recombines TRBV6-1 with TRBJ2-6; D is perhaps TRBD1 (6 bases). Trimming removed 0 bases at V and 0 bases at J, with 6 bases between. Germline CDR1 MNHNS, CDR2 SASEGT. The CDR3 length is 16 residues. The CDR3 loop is CASSEAGHSGANVLTF. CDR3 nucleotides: TGTGCCAGCAGTGAAGCGGGACACTCTGGGGCCAACGTCCTGACTTTC.

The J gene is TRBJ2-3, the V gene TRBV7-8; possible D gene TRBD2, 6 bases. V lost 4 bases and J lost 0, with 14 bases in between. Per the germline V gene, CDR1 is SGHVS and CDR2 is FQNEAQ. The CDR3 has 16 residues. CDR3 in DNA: TGTGCCAGCAGCTCCCAGCGGGTGGTGAGCACAGATACGCAGTATTTT. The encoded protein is CASSSQRVVSTDTQYF.

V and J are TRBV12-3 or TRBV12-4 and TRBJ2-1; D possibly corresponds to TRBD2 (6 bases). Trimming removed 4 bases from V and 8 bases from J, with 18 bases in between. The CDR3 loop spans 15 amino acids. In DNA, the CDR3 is TGTGCCAGCAGTTGGCCCGGGGGATTAAGGGATGAGCAGTTCTTC. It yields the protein CASSWPGGLRDEQFF.

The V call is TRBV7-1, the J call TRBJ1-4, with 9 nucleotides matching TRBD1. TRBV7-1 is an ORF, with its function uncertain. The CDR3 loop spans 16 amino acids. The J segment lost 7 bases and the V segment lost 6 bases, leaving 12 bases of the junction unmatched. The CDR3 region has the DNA TGTGCCAGCAGTCACTCACCGGGGACAGGGACTGAAAAACTGTTTTTT. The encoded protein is CASSHSPGTGTEKLFF.

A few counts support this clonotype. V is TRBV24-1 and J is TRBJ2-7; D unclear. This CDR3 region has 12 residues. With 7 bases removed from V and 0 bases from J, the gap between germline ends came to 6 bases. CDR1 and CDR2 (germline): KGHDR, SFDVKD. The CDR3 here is CATRESSYEQYF. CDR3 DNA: TGTGCCACCAGAGAAAGCTCCTACGAGCAGTACTTC.

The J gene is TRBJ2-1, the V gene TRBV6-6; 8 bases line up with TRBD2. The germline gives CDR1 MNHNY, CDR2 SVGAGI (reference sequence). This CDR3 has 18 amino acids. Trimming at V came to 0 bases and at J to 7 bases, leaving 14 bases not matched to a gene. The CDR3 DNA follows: TGTGCCAGCAGTTACTCGAACAGCGGGGGAATATTTAGGAATGAGCAGTTCTTC. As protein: CASSYSNSGGIFRNEQFF.